One and the same sample provided the 2 T cell receptor beta chains below, sequenced in a study of T cell repertoires in cytomegalovirus infection. TCRdb called the reads again in MiXCR, with one record for every CDR3 protein. The sample lists around 800,000 distinct CDR3 sequences; approximately 30% were seen once. The antigens for these receptors are not known. Here the sequenced sample was cultured CD8+ T cells from PBMCs, taken from culture after CMV antigen stimulation. The receptors were gathered from a human donor in good health (CMV status not recorded). Some clones in this sample may be carry-over from other donors' samples.

This clonotype was detected only a few times. The chain links TRBV6-1 to TRBJ1-4, with D uncertain. The V and J ends lost 7 bases and 9 bases respectively, with 15 bases between them. The CDR3 runs 13 residues. Germline lookup yields CDR1 MNHNS and CDR2 SASEGT. CDR3: CASTIDPAKKLFF. CDR3 nucleotide sequence: TGTGCCAGCACCATAGACCCAGCGAAAAAACTGTTTTTT.

J is TRBJ2-7 and V is TRBV27; D possibly uses TRBD1 or TRBD2 (6 bases each). Between the trimmed V and J ends, which lost 3 bases and 3 bases, there was a span of 12 bases. Germline CDR1 reads MNHEY; CDR2 reads SMNVEV (reference sequence). The CDR3 sequence is 14 residues long. CDR3: CASSLTGASYEQYV. DNA for the CDR3: TGTGCCAGCAGTTTGACGGGGGCCAGCTACGAGCAGTACGTC.